The 8 T cell receptor beta chains presented below share a single source sample, sequenced in a study of blood T cell repertoires in COVID-19. The repertoire was sequenced with immunoSEQ multiplex PCR; TCRdb's copy has only in-frame clones and lacks some. The repertoire consists of a few hundred thousand clones, with approximately 86% occurring once and the leading ten covering about 3%. The sample was peripheral blood. The origin of the receptors is a woman aged 18-29 years with acute or convalescent COVID-19.

V is TRBV7-2 and J is TRBJ2-5; 12 bases align to TRBD2. This CDR3 has 16 residues. Germline loops: CDR1 SGHTA, CDR2 FQGNSA. J gave up 1 base and V 4 bases, and 4 bases lay outside the gene matches. CDR3: CASSSWTSGTQETQYF. CDR3 DNA: TGTGCCAGCAGCTCCTGGACTAGCGGGACCCAAGAGACCCAGTACTTC.

This chain uses TRBV5-3 with TRBJ1-1, with 7 nucleotides matching TRBD1. TRBV5-3 is an ORF; its function is uncertain. The CDR3 spans 15 residues. V was clipped by 4 bases and J by 1 base; unmatched bases: 7. CDR3 amino acids: CARSPRDRENTEAFF. The CDR3 DNA reads TGTGCCAGAAGCCCCCGGGACAGAGAGAACACTGAAGCTTTCTTT.

For the CDR3, the DNA is TGTGCCAGCAGCGTAGTGACAGGGAATGGCTACACCTTC. Translated: CASSVVTGNGYTF. The chain combines TRBV9 with TRBJ1-2; 7 bases are shared with TRBD1. There are 13 residues in the CDR3. Unmatched junction bases numbered 2, after V lost 0 bases and J lost 6 bases. Germline V CDR1 and CDR2: SGDLS, YYNGEE.

This clone was seen once. The chain uses TRBV10-3 and TRBJ1-1, with 8 bases identical to TRBD1. Germline V gene lookup returns CDR1 ENHRY and CDR2 SYGVKD. This CDR3 has 15 amino acids. J lost 0 bases, V lost 3 bases, and 3 bases had no gene match. The CDR3: CAISDPGQVNTEAFF. The CDR3 nucleotides read TGTGCCATCAGTGACCCGGGACAGGTGAACACTGAAGCTTTCTTT.

CDR3 DNA: TGTGCCAGCAGTGAAGGGTCGGGCGGAGGTGGGACAGCTCCCTATGGCTACACCTTC. Its translation is CASSEGSGGGGTAPYGYTF. The chain links TRBV2 to TRBJ1-2, with TRBD1 identical over 7 bases. Germline assignment: CDR1 SNHLY and CDR2 FYNNEI. The CDR3 covers 19 residues. J gave up 4 bases and V 1 base, and 18 bases lay outside the gene matches.

The rearrangement links TRBV7-2 to TRBJ2-7; D may be TRBD1 (6 bases). The CDR3 consists of 13 residues. Trimming shortened V by 4 bases and J by 3 bases, and 10 bases separated the two germline ends. Germline values: CDR1 SGHTA, CDR2 FQGNSA. The CDR3, as DNA: TGTGCCAGCAGCTCACCACAGGGCTACGAGCAGTACTTC. Protein sequence: CASSSPQGYEQYF.

This sequence joins TRBV5-1 and TRBJ2-3; 12 positions match TRBD2. Germline V gene lookup returns CDR1 SGHRS and CDR2 YFSETQ. This CDR3 has 15 residues. With 6 bases clipped from V and 5 bases from J, the junction kept 7 bases outside the gene matches. The CDR3 coding sequence is TGCGCCAGCACCACTAGCGGGAGGAGCTTAGATACGCAGTATTTT. This sequence encodes CASTTSGRSLDTQYF.

This clone occurred once. The CDR3 nucleotides are TGTGCCACCAGTCATACAGGGGTCCTTAGCAATCAGCCCCAGCATTTT. Protein product: CATSHTGVLSNQPQHF. The chain uses TRBV15 and TRBJ1-5; 7 nucleotides match TRBD1. CDR1 and CDR2 from the germline V gene are LNHNV and YYDKDF (reference sequence). This CDR3 has 16 residues. V shed 6 bases, J shed 0 bases, and the junction held 8 bases outside the gene matches.